This passage covers 4 T cell receptor beta chains from one sample sequenced in a study of CD8 T cells in Susac syndrome. Reverse transcription of about 0.5 to 1 ug RNA used random hexamers. TCRdb reprocessed the immunoSEQ multiplex PCR reads with MiXCR, giving one entry per CDR3 protein. The table has around 140,000 distinct CDR3 sequences, over 75% seen once. The sequenced material came from CD8+ T cells from PBMCs. The receptors come from a human donor with multiple sclerosis.

The CDR3 DNA follows: TGTGCCAGCAGCTTAGCGGAGGTAGAGACCCAGTACTTC. Translating gives CASSLAEVETQYF. The chain recombines TRBV7-9 with TRBJ2-5, with a tentative D call TRBD2 (5 bases). The CDR3 totals 13 residues. Germline values: CDR1 SEHNR, CDR2 FQNEAQ (reference sequence). Trimming left V 0 bases short and J 4 bases short, with 6 bases between.

This clonotype occurred a few times. The CDR3 here is CASSLMGTLQETQYF. The CDR3 DNA follows: TGTGCCAGCAGTTTAATGGGGACCCTCCAAGAGACCCAGTACTTC. The V gene is TRBV28, the J gene TRBJ2-5; D is possibly TRBD1 or TRBD2 (5 bases each). Germline-derived CDR1 and CDR2 are MDHEN and SYDVKM. Trimming took off 2 bases at V and 1 base at J, with 11 bases between the two ends. The CDR3 is 15 residues long.

The chain is built from TRBV12-3 or TRBV12-4 and TRBJ2-5; TRBD1 matches 8 bases. The CDR3 contains 14 residues. Trimming at V came to 5 bases and at J to 5 bases, leaving 7 bases not matched to a gene. The CDR3 DNA reads as TGTGCCAGCAGTCCATACGGACAGGGCGAGACCCAGTACTTC. This sequence encodes CASSPYGQGETQYF.

The genes are TRBV7-9 and TRBJ2-2, with D perhaps being TRBD1 or TRBD2 (5 bases each). Looked up from germline, CDR1 is SEHNR and CDR2 is FQNEAQ (reference sequence). V gave up 6 bases and J gave up 4 bases, with 15 bases separating them. The CDR3 is 15 amino acids. The CDR3 here is CASSLAGTPTGELFF. CDR3 sequence (DNA): TGTGCCAGCAGTCTCGCCGGGACCCCCACCGGGGAGCTGTTTTTT.